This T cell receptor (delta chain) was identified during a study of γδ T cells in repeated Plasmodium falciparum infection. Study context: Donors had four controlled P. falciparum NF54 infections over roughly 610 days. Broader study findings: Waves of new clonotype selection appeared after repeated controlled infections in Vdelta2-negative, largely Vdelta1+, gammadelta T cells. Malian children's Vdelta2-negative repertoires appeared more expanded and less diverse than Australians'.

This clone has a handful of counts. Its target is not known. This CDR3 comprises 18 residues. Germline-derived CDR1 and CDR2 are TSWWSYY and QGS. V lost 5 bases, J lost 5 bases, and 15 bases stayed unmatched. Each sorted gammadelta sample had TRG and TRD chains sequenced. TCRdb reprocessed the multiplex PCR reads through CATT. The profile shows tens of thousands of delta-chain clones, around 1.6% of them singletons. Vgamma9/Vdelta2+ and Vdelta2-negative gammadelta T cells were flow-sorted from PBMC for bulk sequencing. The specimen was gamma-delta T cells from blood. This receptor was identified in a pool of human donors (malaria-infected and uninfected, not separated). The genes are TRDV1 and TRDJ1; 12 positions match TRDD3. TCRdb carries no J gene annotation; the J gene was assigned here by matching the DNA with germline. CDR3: CALGPFPLLGDTGDKLIF. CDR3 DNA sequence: TGTGCTCTTGGGCCCTTTCCTCTACTGGGGGATACTGGAGATAAACTCATCTTT.